This T cell receptor beta chain comes out of a study of blood T cells in healthy people across ages. CDR3 length: 13 amino acids. V was pared by 8 bases and J by 5 bases, with 10 bases between. Germline CDR1 is MGHDK and CDR2 is SYGVNS. For the second PCR, which ran for 7 to 11 cycles, a sample-barcoded 5' primer and a J-beta primer mix were used. MiXCR, run by TCRdb on the 5' RACE reads, gives a single entry per CDR3 protein. The sample comprises about 1.5 million distinct CDR3 sequences, approximately 39% of which are singletons, and under 5% rests with the top ten. PBMCs numbering at least 6.5 million were isolated per sample.

Sequenced input: blood. V gene TRBV25-1 combines with J gene TRBJ1-6; possible D gene TRBD1, 6 bases. This clonotype originated in a woman aged 18-29 years in good health. This CDR3 reads CASLRDNNSPLHF. The DNA of the CDR3 is TGTGCCAGCCTCCGGGACAATAATTCACCCCTCCACTTT.